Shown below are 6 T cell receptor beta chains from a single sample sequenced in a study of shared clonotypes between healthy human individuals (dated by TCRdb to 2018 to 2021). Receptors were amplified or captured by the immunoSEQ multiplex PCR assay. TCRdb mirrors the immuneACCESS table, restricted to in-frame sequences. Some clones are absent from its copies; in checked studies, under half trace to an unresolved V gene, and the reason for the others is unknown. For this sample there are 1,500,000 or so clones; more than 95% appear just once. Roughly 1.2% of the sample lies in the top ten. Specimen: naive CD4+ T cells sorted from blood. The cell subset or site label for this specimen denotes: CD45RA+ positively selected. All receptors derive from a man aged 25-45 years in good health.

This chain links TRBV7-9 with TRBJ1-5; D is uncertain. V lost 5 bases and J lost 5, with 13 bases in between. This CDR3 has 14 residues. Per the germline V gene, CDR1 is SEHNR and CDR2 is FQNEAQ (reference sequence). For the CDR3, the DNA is TGTGCCAGCAGCCCTACCTTGCCAGATCAGCCCCAGCATTTT. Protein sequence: CASSPTLPDQPQHF.

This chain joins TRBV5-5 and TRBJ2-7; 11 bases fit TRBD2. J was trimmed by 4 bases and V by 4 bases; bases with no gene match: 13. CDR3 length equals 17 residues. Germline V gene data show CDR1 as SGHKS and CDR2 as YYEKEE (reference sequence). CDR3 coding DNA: TGTGCCAGCAGCCCATATACCGTGGCTAGCGGGGGGTACGAGCAGTACTTC. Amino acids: CASSPYTVASGGYEQYF.

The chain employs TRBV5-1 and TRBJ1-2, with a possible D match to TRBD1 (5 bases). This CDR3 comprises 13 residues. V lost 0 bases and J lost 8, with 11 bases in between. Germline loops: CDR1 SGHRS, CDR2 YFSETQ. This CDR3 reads CASSLAGEYGYTF. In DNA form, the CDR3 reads TGCGCCAGCAGCTTGGCGGGGGAATACGGCTACACCTTC.

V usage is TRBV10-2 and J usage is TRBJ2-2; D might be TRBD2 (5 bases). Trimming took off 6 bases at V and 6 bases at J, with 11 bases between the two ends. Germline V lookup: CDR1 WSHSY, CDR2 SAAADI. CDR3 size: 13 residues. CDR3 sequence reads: CASRFAGAGELFF. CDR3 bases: TGCGCCAGCAGATTCGCCGGGGCCGGGGAGCTGTTTTTT.

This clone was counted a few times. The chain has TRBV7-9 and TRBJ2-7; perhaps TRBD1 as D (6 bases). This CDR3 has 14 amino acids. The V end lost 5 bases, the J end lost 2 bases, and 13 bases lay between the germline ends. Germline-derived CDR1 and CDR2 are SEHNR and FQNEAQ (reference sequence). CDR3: CASSPQDSPYEQYF. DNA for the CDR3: TGTGCCAGCAGCCCCCAGGACAGTCCCTACGAGCAGTACTTC. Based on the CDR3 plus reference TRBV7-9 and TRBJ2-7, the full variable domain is DTGVSQNPRHKITKRGQNVTFRCDPISEHNRLYWYRQTLGQGPEFLTYFQNEAQLEKSRLLSDRFSAERPKGSFSTLEIQRTEQGDSAMYLCASSPQDSPYEQYFGPGTRLTVT.

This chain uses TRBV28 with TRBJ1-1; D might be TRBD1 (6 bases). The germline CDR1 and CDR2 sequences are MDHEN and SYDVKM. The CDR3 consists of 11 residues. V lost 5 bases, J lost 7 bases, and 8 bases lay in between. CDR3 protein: CASSHRVEAFF. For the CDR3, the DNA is TGTGCCAGCAGTCACAGGGTTGAAGCTTTCTTT.